The 6 T cell receptor beta chains listed next were all sequenced from one sample in a study of response to subunit inactivated influenza vaccine (dated by TCRdb to the late 2010s). Library preparation used RT-PCR. Sequencing took place on an Illumina HiSeq 2500. TCRdb itself trimmed the public reads at Q25 with fastp, ran MiXCR and retained productive beta chains. Duplicate CDR3 protein sequences are folded into a single record with the most common DNA and genes. The sample table shows 650,000 or so distinct CDR3 sequences, and 14% are seen once. The leading ten clones occupy less than 9% of the sample. This material consisted of PBMCs from blood, taken 14 to 15 days before vaccination. The receptor set was obtained from a man aged 45-60 years who received an inactivated influenza vaccine. Donor details come from another sample of the same person, matched by shared clones.

The chain carries TRBV7-9 and TRBJ1-1; D is uncertain. CDR3 length: 12 amino acids. Germline assignment: CDR1 SEHNR and CDR2 FQNEAQ (reference sequence). V lost 1 base and J lost 5, with 5 bases in between. The CDR3 DNA sequence: TGTGCCAGCAGCTTAGAATTAACTGAAGCTTTCTTT. Its protein is CASSLELTEAFF.

The chain is built from TRBV5-1 and TRBJ1-2; TRBD1 matches at 7 bases. V shed 4 bases and J 4 bases; nucleotides not matched to a gene: 7. Germline V gene sequence: CDR1 SGHRS, CDR2 YFSETQ. The CDR3 has 14 residues. CDR3 residues: CASSTTGPTYGYTF. The CDR3 DNA sequence: TGCGCCAGCAGCACGACAGGGCCAACCTATGGCTACACCTTC.

This clonotype was counted a few times. This chain joins TRBV20-1 and TRBJ2-5, with D perhaps TRBD1 (5 bases). Trimming removed 0 bases from V and 4 bases from J, with 15 bases in between. This CDR3 contains 15 residues. Germline values: CDR1 DFQATT, CDR2 SNEGSKA (reference sequence). The CDR3 DNA follows: TGCAGTGCTAGAGATTGGGGCCCCAAGGGAGAGACCCAGTACTTC. Translated, it gives CSARDWGPKGETQYF.

The V and J genes are TRBV20-1 and TRBJ2-7, with D tentatively TRBD1 (6 bases). The CDR3 consists of 11 residues. Trimming shortened V by 3 bases and J by 12 bases, and 15 bases separated the two germline ends. CDR1 and CDR2 (germline): DFQATT, SNEGSKA (reference sequence). CDR3 loop: CSASRGGLAYF. CDR3 coding DNA: TGCAGTGCTAGCAGGGGCGGGTTAGCGTACTTC.

Of note for this clonotype: A read error may produce the germline difference seen at one junction end. The chain recombines TRBV29-1 with TRBJ2-3; D is possibly TRBD2 (6 bases). The CDR3 runs to 12 residues. Germline CDR1 is SQVTM and CDR2 is ANQGSEA. The CDR3 DNA is TGCAGCTCCGGGGGAAGCACAGATGCGCAGTATTTT. This gives the protein CSSGGSTDAQYF.

Only a few counts were recorded for this clonotype. The chain carries TRBV12-3 or TRBV12-4 and TRBJ2-7, with TRBD1 matching 8 bases. There are 14 residues in the CDR3. V lost 3 bases and J lost 4; bases outside the gene matches: 5. CDR3 sequence reads: CASSFSQGAYEQYF. The DNA of the CDR3 is TGTGCCAGCAGTTTTAGCCAGGGGGCTTACGAGCAGTACTTC.